The rows below give T cell receptor beta chains drawn from one sample of a study of prognosis after radiotherapy for stage I lung cancer. TCRdb reprocessed the multiplex PCR reads with MiXCR, giving one entry per CDR3 protein. The sample shows around 20,000 distinct CDR3 sequences, roughly 55% of them seen only once. This material consisted of PBMCs, taken before or after stereotactic body radiation therapy (not recorded which). Receptor source: a donor of 50 years or more with non-small cell lung cancer. CDR3s include the opening cysteine and the closing phenylalanine or tryptophan. D genes are given only for firm matches. A clone size is listed for some rows: how often the clone was seen (once, few, many), or a class if it is expanded.

abundance: many; v_gene: TRBV9; len: 17; j_gene: TRBJ2-6; d_gene: TRBD2; CDR3nt: TGTGCCAGCAGCGTAGTCAGCGGGAGTACTGGGGCCAACGTCCTGACTTTC; CDR3aa: CASSVVSGSTGANVLTF
abundance: many; v_gene: TRBV14; len: 14; j_gene: TRBJ2-3; d_gene: .; CDR3nt: TGTGCCAGCAGCCAAGGGAAAGCGGAAGATACGCAGTATTTT; CDR3aa: CASSQGKAEDTQYF
abundance: many; v_gene: TRBV7-9; len: 14; j_gene: TRBJ1-1; d_gene: .; CDR3nt: TGTGCCAGCAGCTTAGAGTCGGGGGGGACTGAAGCTTTCTTT; CDR3aa: CASSLESGGTEAFF
abundance: many; v_gene: TRBV7-7; len: 14; j_gene: TRBJ2-1; d_gene: TRBD1; CDR3nt: TGTGCTAGCAGCTTTAGACAGGGGGTCAATGAGCAGTTCTTC; CDR3aa: CASSFRQGVNEQFF
abundance: .; v_gene: TRBV28; len: 15; j_gene: TRBJ1-2; d_gene: .; CDR3nt: TGTGCCAGCAGCGATTCCTGTACAGGGCCGGGTGGCTACACCTTC; CDR3aa: CASSDSCTGPGGYTF
abundance: .; v_gene: TRBV12-3/TRBV12-4; len: 13; j_gene: TRBJ2-7; d_gene: .; CDR3nt: TGTTCCAGCAGTTTCGGCGTAATAGGCAGTAAGTACTTC; CDR3aa: CSSSFGVIGSKYF
abundance: few; v_gene: TRBV9; len: 15; j_gene: TRBJ1-1; d_gene: .; CDR3nt: TGTGCCAGCAGCGGACACCGGGGCATGAACACTGAAGCTTTCTTT; CDR3aa: CASSGHRGMNTEAFF
abundance: many; v_gene: TRBV19; len: 14; j_gene: TRBJ1-6; d_gene: .; CDR3nt: TGTGCCAGCAGGGGCATCGAGGGGGATTCACCCCTCCACTTT; CDR3aa: CASRGIEGDSPLHF
abundance: .; v_gene: TRBV19; len: 17; j_gene: TRBJ2-4; d_gene: .; CDR3nt: TGTGCCAGTAGTATATCCTCCACAGTGGGAGGCAAAAACATTCAGTACTTC; CDR3aa: CASSISSTVGGKNIQYF
abundance: medium-sized; v_gene: TRBV6-2/TRBV6-3; len: 14; j_gene: TRBJ2-1; d_gene: TRBD2; CDR3nt: TGTGCCAGCACGACGGGAGGTTTATACAATGAGCAGTTCTTC; CDR3aa: CASTTGGLYNEQFF
abundance: .; v_gene: TRBV11-2; len: 15; j_gene: TRBJ2-7; d_gene: TRBD2; CDR3nt: TGTGCCAGCAGCTTACCGACTAGCTGGAGCGACGAGCAGTACTTC; CDR3aa: CASSLPTSWSDEQYF
abundance: many; v_gene: TRBV10-2; len: 14; j_gene: TRBJ1-4; d_gene: .; CDR3nt: TGCGCCAGCAGTGAAGTACAGGGTGACGAAAAACTGTTTTTT; CDR3aa: CASSEVQGDEKLFF
abundance: .; v_gene: TRBV5-1; len: 13; j_gene: TRBJ2-2; d_gene: TRBD1; CDR3nt: TGCGCCAGCAGCTGGACAGGGATCGGGGATCTGTTTTTT; CDR3aa: CASSWTGIGDLFF
abundance: many; v_gene: TRBV27; len: 15; j_gene: TRBJ2-2; d_gene: TRBD2; CDR3nt: TGTGCCAGCAGTCACGGGGGGGCGAGGAACAGGGAGCTGTTTTTT; CDR3aa: CASSHGGARNRELFF
abundance: .; v_gene: TRBV5-1; len: 17; j_gene: TRBJ2-5; d_gene: TRBD2; CDR3nt: TGCGCCAGCAGCCCGGGGCGGGAGTTTATGGGTTGGGGGACCCAGTACTTC; CDR3aa: CASSPGREFMGWGTQYF
abundance: many; v_gene: TRBV6-1; len: 13; j_gene: TRBJ2-3; d_gene: .; CDR3nt: TGTGCCAGCAGGGCGAGCTCTGGGGATACGCAGTATTTT; CDR3aa: CASRASSGDTQYF
abundance: .; v_gene: TRBV6-2/TRBV6-3; len: 15; j_gene: TRBJ2-1; d_gene: TRBD2; CDR3nt: TGTGCCAGCAGCTTAGCGGGAGGCGCCAACAATGAGCAGTTCTTC; CDR3aa: CASSLAGGANNEQFF
abundance: .; v_gene: TRBV5-1; len: 15; j_gene: TRBJ1-6; d_gene: .; CDR3nt: TGCGCCAGCAGCTTGGACAAAGTTTATAATTCACCCCTCCACTTT; CDR3aa: CASSLDKVYNSPLHF
abundance: .; v_gene: TRBV4-3; len: 15; j_gene: TRBJ1-2; d_gene: .; CDR3nt: TGCGCCAGCAGCCAATACCACAGGGCTGACTATGGCTACACCTTC; CDR3aa: CASSQYHRADYGYTF
abundance: .; v_gene: TRBV4-1; len: 16; j_gene: TRBJ2-2; d_gene: .; CDR3nt: TGCGCCAGCAGCCCTCAGGGAATGTCGAACACCGGGGAGCTGTTTTTT; CDR3aa: CASSPQGMSNTGELFF
abundance: .; v_gene: TRBV4-3; len: 16; j_gene: TRBJ1-2; d_gene: TRBD1; CDR3nt: TGCGCCAGCAGCCCCCTAACAGGGGGGACAGGAAACGGCTACACCTTC; CDR3aa: CASSPLTGGTGNGYTF
abundance: many; v_gene: TRBV7-9; len: 14; j_gene: TRBJ1-3; d_gene: .; CDR3nt: TGTGCCAGCAGCTTAGGACAGGTTGGAAACACCATATATTTT; CDR3aa: CASSLGQVGNTIYF